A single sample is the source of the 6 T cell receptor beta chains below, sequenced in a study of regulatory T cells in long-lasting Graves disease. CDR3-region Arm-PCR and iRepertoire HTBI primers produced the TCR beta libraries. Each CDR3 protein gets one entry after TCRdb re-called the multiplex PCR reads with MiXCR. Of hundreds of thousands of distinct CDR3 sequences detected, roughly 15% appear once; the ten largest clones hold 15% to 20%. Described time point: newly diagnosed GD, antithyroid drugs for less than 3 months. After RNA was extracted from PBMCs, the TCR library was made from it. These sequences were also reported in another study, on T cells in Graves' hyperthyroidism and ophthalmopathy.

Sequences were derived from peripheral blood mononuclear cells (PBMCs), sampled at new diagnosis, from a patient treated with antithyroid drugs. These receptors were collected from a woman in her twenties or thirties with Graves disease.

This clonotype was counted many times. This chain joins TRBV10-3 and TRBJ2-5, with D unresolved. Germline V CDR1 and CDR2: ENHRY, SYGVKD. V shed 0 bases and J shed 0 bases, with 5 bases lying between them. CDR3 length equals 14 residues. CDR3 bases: TGTGCCATCAGTGAGTCGGGGTACCAAGAGACCCAGTACTTC. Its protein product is CAISESGYQETQYF.

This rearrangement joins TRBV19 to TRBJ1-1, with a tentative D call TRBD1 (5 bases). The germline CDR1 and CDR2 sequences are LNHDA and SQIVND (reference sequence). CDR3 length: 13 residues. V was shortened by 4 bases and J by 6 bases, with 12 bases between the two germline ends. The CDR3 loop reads CASSNGGVSEAFF. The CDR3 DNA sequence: TGTGCCAGTAGTAACGGGGGAGTCTCTGAAGCTTTCTTT.

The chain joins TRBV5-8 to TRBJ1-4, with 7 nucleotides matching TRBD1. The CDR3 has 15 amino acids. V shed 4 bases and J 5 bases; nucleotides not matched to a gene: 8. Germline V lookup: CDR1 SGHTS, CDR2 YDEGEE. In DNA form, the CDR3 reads TGTGCCAGCAGCCGGAGGGACAGAGTCAATGAAAAACTGTTTTTT. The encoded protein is CASSRRDRVNEKLFF. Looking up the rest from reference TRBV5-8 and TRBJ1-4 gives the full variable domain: EAGVTQSPTHLIKTRGQQATLRCSPISGHTSVYWYQQALGLGLQFLLWYDEGEERNRGNFPPRFSGRQFPNYSSELNVNALELEDSALYLCASSRRDRVNEKLFFGSGTQLSVL.

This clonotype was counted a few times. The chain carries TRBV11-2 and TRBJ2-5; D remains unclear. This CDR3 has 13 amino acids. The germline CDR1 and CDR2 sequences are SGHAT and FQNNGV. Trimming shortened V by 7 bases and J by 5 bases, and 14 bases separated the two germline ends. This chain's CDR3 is CASTNRRSETQYF. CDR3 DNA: TGTGCCAGCACCAATCGAAGGTCGGAGACCCAGTACTTC.

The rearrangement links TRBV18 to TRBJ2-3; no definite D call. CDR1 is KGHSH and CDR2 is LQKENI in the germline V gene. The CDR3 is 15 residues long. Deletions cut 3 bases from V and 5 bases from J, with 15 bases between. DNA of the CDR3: TGTGCCAGCTCACCGTCCGTGGCAACGGGAGATACGCAGTATTTT. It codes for CASSPSVATGDTQYF.

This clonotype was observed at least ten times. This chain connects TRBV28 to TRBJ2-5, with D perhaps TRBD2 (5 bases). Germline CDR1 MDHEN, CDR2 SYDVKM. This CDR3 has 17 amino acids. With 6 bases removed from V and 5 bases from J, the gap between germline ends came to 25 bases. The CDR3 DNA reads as TGTGCCAGCAGCTATTCACCGGAGGTCGGCGTAGGGGAGACCCAGTACTTC. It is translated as CASSYSPEVGVGETQYF.